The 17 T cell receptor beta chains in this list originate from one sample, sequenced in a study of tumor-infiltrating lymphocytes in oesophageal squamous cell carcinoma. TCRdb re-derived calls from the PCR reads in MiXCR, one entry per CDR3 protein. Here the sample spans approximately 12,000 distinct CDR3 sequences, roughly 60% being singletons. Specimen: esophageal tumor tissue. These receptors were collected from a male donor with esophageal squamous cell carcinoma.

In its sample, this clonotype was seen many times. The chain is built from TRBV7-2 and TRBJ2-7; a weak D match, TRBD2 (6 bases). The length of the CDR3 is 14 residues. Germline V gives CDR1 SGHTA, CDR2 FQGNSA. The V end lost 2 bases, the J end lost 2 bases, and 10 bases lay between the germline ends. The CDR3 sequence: CASSLMGGPYEQYF. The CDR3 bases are TGTGCCAGCAGCTTAATGGGGGGACCCTACGAGCAGTACTTC.

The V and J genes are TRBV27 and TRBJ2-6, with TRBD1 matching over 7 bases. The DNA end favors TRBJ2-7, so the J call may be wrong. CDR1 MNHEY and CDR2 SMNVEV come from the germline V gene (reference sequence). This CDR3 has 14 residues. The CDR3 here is CASSSGTVTYEQYF. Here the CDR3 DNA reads TGTGCCAGCAGTTCCGGGACAGTGACCTACGAGCAGTACTTC.

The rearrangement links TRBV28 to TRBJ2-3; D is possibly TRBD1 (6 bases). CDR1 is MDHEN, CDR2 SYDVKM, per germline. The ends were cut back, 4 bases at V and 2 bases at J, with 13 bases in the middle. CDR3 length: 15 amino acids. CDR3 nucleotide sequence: TGTGCCAGCAGTTCCGGGACGGGACACACAGATACGCAGTATTTT. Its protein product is CASSSGTGHTDTQYF.

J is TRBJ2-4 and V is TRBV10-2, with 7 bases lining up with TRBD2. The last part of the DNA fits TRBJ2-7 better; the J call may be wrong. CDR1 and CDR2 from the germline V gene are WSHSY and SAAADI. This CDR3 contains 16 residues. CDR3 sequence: CASSHRIMGGTYEQYF. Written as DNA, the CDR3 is TGCGCCAGCAGCCACCGGATAATGGGAGGGACCTACGAGCAGTACTTC.

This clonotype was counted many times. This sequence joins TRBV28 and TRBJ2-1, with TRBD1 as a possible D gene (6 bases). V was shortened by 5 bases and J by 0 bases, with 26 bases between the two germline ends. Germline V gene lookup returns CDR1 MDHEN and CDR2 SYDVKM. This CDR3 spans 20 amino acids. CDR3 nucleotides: TGTGCCAGCAGTGGCTCTCAGGGGCGCCGTAGGGTTAGCTCCTACAATGAGCAGTTCTTC. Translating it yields CASSGSQGRRRVSSYNEQFF.

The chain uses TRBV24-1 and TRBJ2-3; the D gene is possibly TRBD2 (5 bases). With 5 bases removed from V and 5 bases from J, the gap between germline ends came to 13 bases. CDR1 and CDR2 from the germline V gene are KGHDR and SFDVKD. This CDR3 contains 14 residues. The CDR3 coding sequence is TGTGCCACCAGTGCCCTAGCCGGACTAGATACGCAGTATTTT. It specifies CATSALAGLDTQYF.

CDR3 nucleotides: TGTGCCAGCAGCTTGTCGATATACGAGCAGTACTTC. Translated, it gives CASSLSIYEQYF. The V call is TRBV7-9, the J call TRBJ2-5; D unresolved. Matching the DNA end better, TRBJ2-7 makes the J call doubtful. The CDR3 has 12 amino acids. Germline loops: CDR1 SEHNR, CDR2 FQNEAQ (reference sequence).

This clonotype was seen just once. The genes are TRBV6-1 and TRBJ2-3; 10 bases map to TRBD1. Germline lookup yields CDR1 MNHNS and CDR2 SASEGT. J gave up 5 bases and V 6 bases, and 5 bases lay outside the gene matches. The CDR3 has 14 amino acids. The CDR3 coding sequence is TGTGCCAGCAGGAAGACAGGGGGCGTAGATACGCAGTATTTT. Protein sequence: CASRKTGGVDTQYF.

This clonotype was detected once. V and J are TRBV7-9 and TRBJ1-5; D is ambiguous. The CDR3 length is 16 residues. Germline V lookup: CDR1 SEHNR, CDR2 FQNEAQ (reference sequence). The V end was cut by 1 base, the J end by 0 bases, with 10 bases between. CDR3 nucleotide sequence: TGTGCCAGCAGCTTAGGTCCGGGTAATAGCAATCAGCCCCAGCATTTT. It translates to CASSLGPGNSNQPQHF.

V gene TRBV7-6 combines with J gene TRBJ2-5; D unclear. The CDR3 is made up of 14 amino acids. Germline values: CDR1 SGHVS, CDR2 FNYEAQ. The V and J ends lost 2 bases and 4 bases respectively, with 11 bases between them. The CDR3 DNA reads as TGTGCCAGCAGCTTACAGGTCCGGAGAGAGACCCAGTACTTC. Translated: CASSLQVRRETQYF.

CDR3 residues: CASSMLSGRNEKLFF. For the CDR3, the DNA is TGTGCCAGTAGTATGTTGTCAGGACGGAATGAAAAACTGTTTTTT. The chain has TRBV19 and TRBJ1-4, with D hard to call. This CDR3 has 15 amino acids. Germline V gene sequence: CDR1 LNHDA, CDR2 SQIVND (reference sequence). Trimming shortened V by 3 bases and J by 5 bases, and 13 bases separated the two germline ends. The variable domain in full, with the rest retrieved from reference TRBV19 and TRBJ1-4, is DGGITQSPKYLFRKEGQNVTLSCEQNLNHDAMYWYRQDPGQGLRLIYYSQIVNDFQKGDIAEGYSVSREKKESFPLTVTSAQKNPTAFYLCASSMLSGRNEKLFFGSGTQLSVL.

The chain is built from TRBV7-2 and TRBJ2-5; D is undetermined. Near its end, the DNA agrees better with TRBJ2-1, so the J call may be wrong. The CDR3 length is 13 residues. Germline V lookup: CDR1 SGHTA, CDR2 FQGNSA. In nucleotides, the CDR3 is TGTGCCAGCAGCTTAGTACCCTTCAATGAGCAGTTCTTC. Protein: CASSLVPFNEQFF.

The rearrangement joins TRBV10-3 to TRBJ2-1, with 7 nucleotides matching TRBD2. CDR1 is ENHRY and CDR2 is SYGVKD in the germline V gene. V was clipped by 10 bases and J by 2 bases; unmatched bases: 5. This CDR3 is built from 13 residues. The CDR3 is CATGGLTYNEQFF. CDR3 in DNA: TGTGCCACTGGGGGACTAACCTACAATGAGCAGTTCTTC.

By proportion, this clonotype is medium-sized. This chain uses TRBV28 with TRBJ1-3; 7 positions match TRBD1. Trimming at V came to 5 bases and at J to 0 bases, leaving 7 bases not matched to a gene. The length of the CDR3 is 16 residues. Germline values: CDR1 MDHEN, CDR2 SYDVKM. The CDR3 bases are TGTGCCAGCAGTGAAACAGGGGCCCTCTCTGGAAACACCATATATTTT. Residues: CASSETGALSGNTIYF.

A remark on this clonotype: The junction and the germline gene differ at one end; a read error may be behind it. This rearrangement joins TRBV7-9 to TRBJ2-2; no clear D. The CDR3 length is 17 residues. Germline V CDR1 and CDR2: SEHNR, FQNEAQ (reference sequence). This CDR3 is CAGSKPISAANTGELFF. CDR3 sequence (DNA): TGTGCCGGCAGCAAGCCGATATCCGCCGCGAACACCGGGGAGCTGTTTTTT.

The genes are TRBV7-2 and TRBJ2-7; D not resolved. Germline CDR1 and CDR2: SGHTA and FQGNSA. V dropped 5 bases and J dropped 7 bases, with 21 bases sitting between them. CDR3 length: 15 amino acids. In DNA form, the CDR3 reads TGTGCCAGCAGCCCGAGTCAGTCACTCTACAATGAGCAGTACTTC. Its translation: CASSPSQSLYNEQYF. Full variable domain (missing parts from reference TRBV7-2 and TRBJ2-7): GAGVSQSPSNKVTEKGKDVELRCDPISGHTALYWYRQSLGQGLEFLIYFQGNSAPDKSGLPSDRFSAERTGGSVSTLTIQRTQQEDSAVYLCASSPSQSLYNEQYFGPGTRLTVT.

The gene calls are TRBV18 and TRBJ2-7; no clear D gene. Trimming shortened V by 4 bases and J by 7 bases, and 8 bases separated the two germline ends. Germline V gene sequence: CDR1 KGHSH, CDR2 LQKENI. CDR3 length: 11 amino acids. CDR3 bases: TGTGCCAGCTCACTCGACAATGAGCAGTACTTC. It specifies CASSLDNEQYF.